The 12 T cell receptor beta chains below were found in one sample sequenced in a study of T-cell reconstitution after alpha-beta-depleted transplantation in children. Preparation of the TCRbeta library involved a method that used unique molecular identifiers. TCRdb used MiXCR to reprocess the PCR reads, holding one entry per CDR3 protein. The table includes 5,100 or so distinct CDR3 sequences, approximately 30% detected once. Sequences were derived from PBMCs, mostly from graft donor cells, sampled 60 days after TCRalphabeta/CD19-depleted stem cell transplant. These receptors originate from a male patient under 10 years old who had a stem cell transplant for acute lymphoblastic leukemia, so the T cells may come from the graft donor.

This clonotype was counted at least ten times. In nucleotides, the CDR3 is TGTGCCAGCAGCTTCACGGGATTAAACACTGAAGCTTTCTTT. Its protein is CASSFTGLNTEAFF. This chain connects TRBV7-9 to TRBJ1-1; D call uncertain. V was pared by 3 bases and J by 2 bases, with 10 bases between. The CDR3 extends over 14 amino acids. CDR1 and CDR2 (germline): SEHNR, FQNEAQ (reference sequence). Full variable domain (outside the CDR3, taken from reference TRBV7-9 and TRBJ1-1): DTGVSQNPRHKITKRGQNVTFRCDPISEHNRLYWYRQTLGQGPEFLTYFQNEAQLEKSRLLSDRFSAERPKGSFSTLEIQRTEQGDSAMYLCASSFTGLNTEAFFGQGTRLTVV.

This chain joins TRBV20-1 and TRBJ2-3, with D perhaps matching TRBD2 (6 bases). Trimming stripped 1 base from V and 0 bases from J, with 8 bases between. In germline, CDR1 is DFQATT, CDR2 SNEGSKA (reference sequence). The CDR3 extends over 14 amino acids. The CDR3 is CSARGSGSTDTQYF. The CDR3 DNA sequence: TGCAGTGCTAGAGGGAGCGGGAGCACAGATACGCAGTATTTT.

There are many counts of this clonotype. This chain uses TRBV7-9 with TRBJ1-2; D call uncertain. V was trimmed by 4 bases and J by 4 bases, leaving 10 bases between them. Germline CDR1 SEHNR, CDR2 FQNEAQ (reference sequence). This CDR3 region has 13 residues. CDR3 sequence reads: CASSSWTLYGYTF. DNA for the CDR3: TGTGCCAGCAGCTCGTGGACGCTCTATGGCTACACCTTC.

This clonotype is classed as medium-sized. The chain links TRBV7-9 to TRBJ2-4; tentatively, D is TRBD1 (7 bases). Trimming cost V 5 bases and J 1 base, with 15 bases left between them. This CDR3 spans 16 amino acids. CDR1 is SEHNR and CDR2 is FQNEAQ in the germline V gene (reference sequence). The CDR3 reads CASSERQGGAKNIQYF. CDR3 sequence (DNA): TGTGCCAGCAGCGAACGACAGGGAGGTGCCAAAAACATTCAGTACTTC.

This chain joins TRBV5-1 and TRBJ2-2, with D possibly called TRBD1 or TRBD2 (5 bases each). V dropped 1 base and J dropped 4 bases, with 14 bases sitting between them. In germline, CDR1 is SGHRS, CDR2 YFSETQ. The CDR3 extends over 16 amino acids. As DNA, the CDR3 is TGCGCCAGCAGCTTGAGCGTTACAGGAGGCACCGGGGAGCTGTTTTTT. Protein product: CASSLSVTGGTGELFF.

This clonotype was counted at least ten times. This chain connects TRBV7-9 to TRBJ2-3, with TRBD2 matching over 7 bases. The J segment lost 4 bases and the V segment lost 11 bases, leaving 12 bases of the junction unmatched. This CDR3 contains 14 residues. The V gene's germline CDR1 is SEHNR and CDR2 FQNEAQ (reference sequence). The DNA for the CDR3 is TGTGCCGGGCGTGGCGGGAGTTTGGCAGATACGCAGTATTTT. Its translation: CAGRGGSLADTQYF.

In its sample, this clonotype was seen many times. The junction departs from the called germline gene at one end, perhaps through a read error. This sequence joins TRBV5-8 and TRBJ2-4; D is unresolved. Per the germline V gene, CDR1 is SGHTS and CDR2 is YDEGEE. This CDR3 has 12 amino acids. CDR3 amino acids: CASSLVDPAWDF. In nucleotides, the CDR3 is TGTGCCAGCAGCTTGGTAGATCCGGCTTGGGACTTC.

There are many counts of this clonotype. The rearrangement joins TRBV7-9 to TRBJ1-2; 7 bases align to TRBD1. CDR1 and CDR2 from the germline V gene are SEHNR and FQNEAQ (reference sequence). Trimming cost V 2 bases and J 2 bases; bases outside gene matches: 8. The CDR3 has 16 residues. In DNA, the CDR3 is TGTGCCAGCAGCTTAAGTATTGGGGGACAGAACTATGGCTACACCTTC. Residues: CASSLSIGGQNYGYTF. Using reference TRBV7-9 and TRBJ1-2 for the parts outside the CDR3, the full variable domain is DTGVSQNPRHKITKRGQNVTFRCDPISEHNRLYWYRQTLGQGPEFLTYFQNEAQLEKSRLLSDRFSAERPKGSFSTLEIQRTEQGDSAMYLCASSLSIGGQNYGYTFGSGTRLTVV.

The table lists this clonotype with many counts. The rearrangement links TRBV2 to TRBJ2-3, with D perhaps matching TRBD2 (5 bases). V shed 8 bases and J shed 2 bases, with 11 bases lying between them. The CDR3 spans 13 residues. The germline V gene encodes CDR1 SNHLY and CDR2 FYNNEI. The chain's CDR3 is CASGGLYTDTQYF. CDR3 nucleotides: TGTGCCAGCGGAGGACTTTACACAGATACGCAGTATTTT. Full variable domain (rest looked up from reference TRBV2 and TRBJ2-3): EPEVTQTPSHQVTQMGQEVILRCVPISNHLYFYWYRQILGQKVEFLVSFYNNEISEKSEIFDDQFSVERPDGSNFTLKIRSTKLEDSAMYFCASGGLYTDTQYFGPGTRLTVL.

This clonotype was seen ten or more times. This rearrangement joins TRBV9 to TRBJ1-1; 7 nucleotides agree with TRBD1. Germline V gives CDR1 SGDLS, CDR2 YYNGEE. The CDR3 loop spans 13 amino acids. V shed 4 bases and J 5 bases; nucleotides not matched to a gene: 5. The CDR3 sequence is CASSTGVGTEAFF. The CDR3 nucleotides are TGTGCCAGCAGCACAGGGGTGGGAACTGAAGCTTTCTTT.

Judged by abundance, this clonotype is medium-sized. V usage is TRBV4-1 and J usage is TRBJ2-5, with 9 bases fitting TRBD1. V was pared by 4 bases and J by 1 base, with 1 base of the junction left unmatched. Looked up from germline, CDR1 is MGHRA and CDR2 is YSYEKL. The CDR3 sequence is 14 residues long. The CDR3 here is CASSRDRVQETQYF. DNA for the CDR3: TGCGCCAGCAGCCGGGACAGGGTCCAAGAGACCCAGTACTTC.

This clonotype was detected many times. The chain carries TRBV12-5 and TRBJ2-1, with 12 bases identical to TRBD2. The CDR3 is 16 amino acids. Germline CDR1 is LGHNT and CDR2 is FRNRAP. V was clipped by 5 bases and J by 4 bases; unmatched bases: 6. CDR3 residues: CASGPTSGSSYNEQFF. The CDR3 DNA follows: TGTGCTAGTGGTCCGACTAGCGGGAGCAGTTACAATGAGCAGTTCTTC. The full variable domain, rest sourced from reference TRBV12-5 and TRBJ2-1, is DARVTQTPRHKVTEMGQEVTMRCQPILGHNTVFWYRQTMMQGLELLAYFRNRAPLDDSGMPKDRFSAEMPDATLATLKIQPSEPRDSAVYFCASGPTSGSSYNEQFFGPGTRLTVL.